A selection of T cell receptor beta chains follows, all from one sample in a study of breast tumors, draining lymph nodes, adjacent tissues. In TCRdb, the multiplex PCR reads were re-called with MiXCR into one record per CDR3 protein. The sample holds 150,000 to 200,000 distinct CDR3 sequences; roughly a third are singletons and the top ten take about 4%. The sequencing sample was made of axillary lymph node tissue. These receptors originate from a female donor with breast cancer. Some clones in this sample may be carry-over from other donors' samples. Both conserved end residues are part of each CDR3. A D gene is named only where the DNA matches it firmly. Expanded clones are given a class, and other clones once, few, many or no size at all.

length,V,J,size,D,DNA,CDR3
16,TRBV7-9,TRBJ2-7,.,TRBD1,TGTGCCAGCAGCTCCCTGGACGGGACAGAGCTCTACGAGCAGTACTTC,CASSSLDGTELYEQYF
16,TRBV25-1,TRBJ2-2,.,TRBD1,TGTGCCAGCAAGACCCCCGGGACAGGGGGGGCCGGGGAGCTGTTTTTT,CASKTPGTGGAGELFF
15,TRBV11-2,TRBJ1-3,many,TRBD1,TGTGCCAGCAGCTTAGCCGGGACAGGTGGAAACACCATATATTTT,CASSLAGTGGNTIYF
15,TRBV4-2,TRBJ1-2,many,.,TGTGCCAGCAGACCCTGGACAGAATCTAACTATGGCTACACCTTC,CASRPWTESNYGYTF
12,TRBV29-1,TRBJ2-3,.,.,TGCAGCGTTGGGGGGGGCACAGATACGCAGTATTTT,CSVGGGTDTQYF
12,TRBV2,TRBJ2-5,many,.,TGTGCCAGCAATCGGGGAGTAGCGACCCAGTACTTC,CASNRGVATQYF
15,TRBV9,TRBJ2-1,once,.,TGTGCCAGCAGCGTAGGTCCCAGCTCCTACAATGAGCAGTTCTTC,CASSVGPSSYNEQFF
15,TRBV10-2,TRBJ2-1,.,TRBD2,TGCGCCAGCACTGGGACTAGCGGGAGTGGGTATGAGCAGTTCTTC,CASTGTSGSGYEQFF
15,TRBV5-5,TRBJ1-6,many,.,TGTGCCAGCAGCCGCTTGGCATCAATGAGTTCACCCCTCCACTTT,CASSRLASMSSPLHF
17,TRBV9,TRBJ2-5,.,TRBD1,TGTGCCAGCAGCTTCGCCCGGGGAACAGGGGGCTTGGAGACCCAGTACTTC,CASSFARGTGGLETQYF
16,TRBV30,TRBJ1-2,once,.,TGTGCCTGGAGTCGGGACATTCTTTCACCTAACTATGGCTACACCTTC,CAWSRDILSPNYGYTF
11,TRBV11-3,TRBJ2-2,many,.,TGTGCCAGCAGCTTAGTCGGGGAGCTGTTTTTT,CASSLVGELFF
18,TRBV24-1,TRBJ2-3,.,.,TGTGCCACCAGTTCCTCCCAGGGGAGGACCGGGGATATCACAACGCAGTATTTT,CATSSSQGRTGDITTQYF
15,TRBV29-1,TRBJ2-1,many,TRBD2,TGCAGCGCCGCGGGGGGGGCCATCTCCTACAATGAGCAGTTCTTC,CSAAGGAISYNEQFF
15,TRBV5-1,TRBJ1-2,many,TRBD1,TGCGCCAGCAGCTCACCTGAGACAGGGATCTATGGCTACACCTTC,CASSSPETGIYGYTF
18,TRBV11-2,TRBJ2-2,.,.,.,CASSFYICSARLGGELFF
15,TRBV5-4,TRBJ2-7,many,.,TGTGCCAGCAGCTTACTGGACAGACCATATTACGAGCAGTACTTC,CASSLLDRPYYEQYF
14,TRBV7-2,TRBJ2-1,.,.,TGTGCCAGCCGTCAGGTGGGGGGGGCTTATGAGCAGTTCTTC,CASRQVGGAYEQFF
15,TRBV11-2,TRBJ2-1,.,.,TGTGCCAGCAGCTCACTGCACAGGACATACAATGAGCAGTTCTTC,CASSSLHRTYNEQFF
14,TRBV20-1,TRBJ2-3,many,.,TGCAGTGCTAGACCTAAGACACTCATAGATACGCAGTATTTT,CSARPKTLIDTQYF
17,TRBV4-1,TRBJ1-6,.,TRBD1,TGCGCCAGCAGCCAAAGGGACAGGGGTACTTATAATTCACCCCTCCACTTT,CASSQRDRGTYNSPLHF
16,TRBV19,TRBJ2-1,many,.,TGTGCCAGTAGTCCCAGAATGAGGGGCTCCTACAATGAGCAGTTCTTC,CASSPRMRGSYNEQFF
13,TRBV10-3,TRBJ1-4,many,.,TGTGCCATCAAAGGCGAGTGGAGTGAAAAACTGTTTTTT,CAIKGEWSEKLFF
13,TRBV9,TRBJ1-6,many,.,TGTGCCAGCAGCGCACCCGATAATTCACCCCTCCACTTT,CASSAPDNSPLHF
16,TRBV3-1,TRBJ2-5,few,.,TGTGCCAGCAGCCATACAGCGGGACAGTTTTTAGAGACCCAGTACTTC,CASSHTAGQFLETQYF
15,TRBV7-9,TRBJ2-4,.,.,TGTGCCAGCAGCCCACGGACAGAAACTCAATGGGTTCAGTACTTC,CASSPRTETQWVQYF
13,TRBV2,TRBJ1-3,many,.,TGTGCCAGCGTATTAACGAGGCGAAACACCATATATTTT,CASVLTRRNTIYF
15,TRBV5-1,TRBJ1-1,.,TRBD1,TGCGCCAGCAGCGTGACAGGGGAACTGAACACTGAAGCTTTCTTT,CASSVTGELNTEAFF
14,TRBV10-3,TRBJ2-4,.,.,TGTGCCATCAGTGATGAAGGGGCCAAAGACATTCAGTACTTC,CAISDEGAKDIQYF
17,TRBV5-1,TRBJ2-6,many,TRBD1,TGCGCCAGCAGCACCGGGACAGGGCACTCTGGGGCCAACGTCCTGACTTTC,CASSTGTGHSGANVLTF
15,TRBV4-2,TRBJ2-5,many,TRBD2,TGTGCCAGCAGCCAAGCCTCTAGCGGGTACAAGACCCAGTACTTC,CASSQASSGYKTQYF
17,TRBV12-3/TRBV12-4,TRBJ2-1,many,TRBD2,TGTGCCAGCAGTCCAGGCCGGGGACTAGCGGGGTACAATGAGCAGTTCTTC,CASSPGRGLAGYNEQFF
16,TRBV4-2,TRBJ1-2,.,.,TGTGCCAGCAGCCGAGAGGGGAAGAGGGTGGATACGAACTACACCTTC,CASSREGKRVDTNYTF
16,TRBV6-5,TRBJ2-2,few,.,TGTGCCAGCAGATTGGAAGGAGGGATCAACGCCGGGGAGCTGTTTTTT,CASRLEGGINAGELFF
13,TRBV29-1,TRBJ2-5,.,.,TGCAGCGTCTGGGTCGGGGCGAAAGAGACCCAGTACTTC,CSVWVGAKETQYF
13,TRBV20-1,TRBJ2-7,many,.,TGCAGTGCTAGTCGGGACATATCCTACGAGCAGTACTTC,CSASRDISYEQYF
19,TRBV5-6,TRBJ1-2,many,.,TGTGCCAGCAGCTTATCTCCCGGGTACCAATTACAAGCTAACTATGGCTACACCTTC,CASSLSPGYQLQANYGYTF
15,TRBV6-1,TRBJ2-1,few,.,TGTGCCAGCAGTGCGGGGGCGCGGTCCTACAATGAGCAGTTCTTC,CASSAGARSYNEQFF
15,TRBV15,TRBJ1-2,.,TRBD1,TGTGCCACCAGCAGTGGGGCAGGGGGCACCTATGGCTACACCTTC,CATSSGAGGTYGYTF
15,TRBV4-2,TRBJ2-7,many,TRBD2,TGTGCCAGCAGCCAAGATACTAGCGGCTCCTACGAGCAGTACTTC,CASSQDTSGSYEQYF
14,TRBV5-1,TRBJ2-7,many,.,TGCGCCAGCAGCTCGGGCCGGGGCTCCTACGAGCAGTACTTC,CASSSGRGSYEQYF
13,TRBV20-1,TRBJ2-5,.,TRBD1,TGCAGTGCTCCGGGACAGGGGGGAGAGACCCAGTACTTC,CSAPGQGGETQYF
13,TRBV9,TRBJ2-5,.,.,TGTGCCAGCAGCGAAAGTGGGGCAGAGACCCAGTACTTC,CASSESGAETQYF
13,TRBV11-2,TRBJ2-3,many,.,TGTGCCAGCAGCTCAGAATACACAGATACGCAGTATTTT,CASSSEYTDTQYF
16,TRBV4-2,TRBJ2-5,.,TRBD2,TGTGCCAGCAGCCCACCTCGTAGCGGGGGAGTAGAGACCCAGTACTTC,CASSPPRSGGVETQYF
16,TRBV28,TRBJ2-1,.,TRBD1,TGTGCCAGCAGCACCCGGGACAGGGGGCATTACAATGAGCAGTTCTTC,CASSTRDRGHYNEQFF
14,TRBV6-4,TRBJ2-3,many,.,TGTGCCAGCAGTGTTGGGGACACTACAGATACGCAGTATTTT,CASSVGDTTDTQYF
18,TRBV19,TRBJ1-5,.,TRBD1,TGTGCCAGTACCCCCCAAGCAGGGGGCTTCTGGAGCAATCAGCCCCAGCATTTT,CASTPQAGGFWSNQPQHF
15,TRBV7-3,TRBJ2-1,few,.,TGTGCCAGCAGCTTAGGGACAAGGTTCGGTAATGAGCAGTTCTTC,CASSLGTRFGNEQFF
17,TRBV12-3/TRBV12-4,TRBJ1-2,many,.,TGTGCCAGCAGTTTACGCGGGAGAGGGCCCCTAGGCTATGGCTACACCTTC,CASSLRGRGPLGYGYTF
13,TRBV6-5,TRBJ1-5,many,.,TGTGCCACCCGGAGGTCCCGAGGTCAGCCCCAGCATTTT,CATRRSRGQPQHF